These 26 T cell receptor beta chains were all obtained from the same sample, sequenced in a study of Ad26.COV2.S vaccination and SARS-CoV-2 variants. Clones were read by immunoSEQ multiplex PCR, and TCRdb kept only the in-frame ones, dropping some. The sample shows 97,000 or so clones, around 82% of them seen only once. The starting material was peripheral blood, obtained after recovery from COVID-19. The receptors originated from a human donor who had recovered from COVID-19.

The genes are TRBV7-2 and TRBJ1-2; 8 nucleotides match TRBD1. V gave up 6 bases and J gave up 6 bases; unmatched junction bases: 6. CDR1 is SGHTA and CDR2 is FQGNSA in the germline V gene. The CDR3 is 13 amino acids. The CDR3 nucleotides are TGTGCCAGCAGTCAGGACAGGGTAAATGGCTACACCTTC. Its protein product is CASSQDRVNGYTF. Using reference TRBV7-2 and TRBJ1-2 for the parts outside the CDR3, the full variable domain is GAGVSQSPSNKVTEKGKDVELRCDPISGHTALYWYRQSLGQGLEFLIYFQGNSAPDKSGLPSDRFSAERTGGSVSTLTIQRTQQEDSAVYLCASSQDRVNGYTFGSGTRLTVV.

The chain links TRBV4-1 to TRBJ1-2, with 7 bases fitting TRBD1. The CDR3 has 17 residues. CDR1 and CDR2 from the germline V gene are MGHRA and YSYEKL. Trimming at V came to 1 base and at J to 10 bases, leaving 18 bases not matched to a gene. The CDR3 sequence: CASSQGLGAQGSGNYTF. The CDR3 nucleotides are TGCGCCAGCAGCCAAGGCCTGGGCGCACAGGGGTCCGGGAACTACACCTTC.

This clone was observed once. The chain combines TRBV11-2 with TRBJ1-1, with a possible D match to TRBD1 (6 bases). Trimming cost V 5 bases and J 7 bases, with 14 bases left between them. This CDR3 comprises 13 residues. In germline, CDR1 is SGHAT, CDR2 FQNNGV. The CDR3 reads CASSHNPRGEAFF. For the CDR3, the DNA is TGTGCCAGCAGCCATAACCCCAGGGGTGAAGCTTTCTTT.

The chain combines TRBV3-1 (or the pseudogene TRBV3-2) with TRBJ2-1; D perhaps matches TRBD2 (6 bases). Trimming removed 4 bases from V and 3 bases from J, with 13 bases in between. The CDR3 is made up of 15 amino acids. CDR1 LGHDT and CDR2 YNNKEL come from the germline V gene (reference sequence). CDR3 coding DNA: TGTGCCAGCAGCCCCAACAGGCGGGACTACAATGAGCAGTTCTTC. Protein: CASSPNRRDYNEQFF.

The chain uses TRBV12-5 and TRBJ2-2; D is unclear. The CDR3 has 15 amino acids. The V gene's germline CDR1 is LGHNT and CDR2 FRNRAP. V was cut by 8 bases and J by 0 bases, with 13 bases left in between. For the CDR3, the DNA is TGTGCTAGTCACCCCTCGTCAGCGAACACCGGGGAGCTGTTTTTT. It yields the protein CASHPSSANTGELFF.

The V call is TRBV7-2, the J call TRBJ2-7; 8 bases match TRBD1. The CDR3 runs 15 residues. Germline assignment: CDR1 SGHTA and CDR2 FQGNSA. V gave up 5 bases and J gave up 4 bases; unmatched junction bases: 10. CDR3 sequence: CASSLTRDRPYEQYF. In DNA, the CDR3 is TGTGCCAGCAGCCTGACCCGGGACAGGCCTTACGAGCAGTACTTC.

The genes are TRBV5-1 and TRBJ2-5, with TRBD1 as a possible D gene (7 bases). V lost 0 bases, J lost 6 bases, and 12 bases lay in between. From germline, CDR1 is SGHRS and CDR2 YFSETQ. The CDR3 sequence is 14 residues long. DNA of the CDR3: TGCGCCAGCAGCTTGGAACAGGGGAGGCAGACCCAGTACTTC. Its protein product is CASSLEQGRQTQYF.

The gene calls are TRBV7-6 and TRBJ2-7; D unresolved. The germline CDR1 and CDR2 sequences are SGHVS and FNYEAQ. The length of the CDR3 is 12 residues. Trimming took off 1 base at V and 7 bases at J, with 8 bases between the two ends. In DNA form, the CDR3 reads TGTGCCAGCAGCTTAGTGGATGATGAGCAGTACTTC. Protein product: CASSLVDDEQYF.

J is TRBJ1-6 and V is TRBV5-6; D is unresolved. CDR3 length: 15 residues. The germline CDR1 and CDR2 sequences are SGHDT and YYEEEE. V was trimmed by 0 bases and J by 3 bases, leaving 7 bases between them. The CDR3 DNA follows: TGTGCCAGCAGCTTGGAGGGAAACTATAATTCACCCCTCCACTTT. Protein sequence: CASSLEGNYNSPLHF.

The chain links TRBV28 to TRBJ1-6; perhaps TRBD1 as D (5 bases). Germline V lookup: CDR1 MDHEN, CDR2 SYDVKM. V dropped 7 bases and J dropped 8 bases, with 15 bases sitting between them. This CDR3 spans 14 amino acids. The DNA of the CDR3 is TGTGCCAGCACCCCGAGGGGCTCCTATTCACCCCTCCACTTT. It translates to CASTPRGSYSPLHF.

DNA for the CDR3: TGTGCCAGCAGCCTCCCCCTGACTAGCGGGGATACAGATACGCAGTATTTT. Its protein is CASSLPLTSGDTDTQYF. The chain is built from TRBV5-4 and TRBJ2-3, with TRBD2 identical over 11 bases. The V gene's germline CDR1 is SGHNT and CDR2 YYREEE (reference sequence). CDR3 length equals 17 residues. Unmatched junction bases numbered 10, after V lost 4 bases and J lost 3 bases. The full variable domain, with the rest looked up from reference TRBV5-4 and TRBJ2-3, is ETGVTQSPTHLIKTRGQQVTLRCSSQSGHNTVSWYQQALGQGPQFIFQYYREEENGRGNFPPRFSGLQFPNYSSELNVNALELDDSALYLCASSLPLTSGDTDTQYFGPGTRLTVL.

This chain joins TRBV27 and TRBJ2-1; 7 nucleotides match TRBD1. The germline gives CDR1 MNHEY, CDR2 SMNVEV (reference sequence). The CDR3 runs 15 residues. Unmatched junction bases numbered 13, after V lost 6 bases and J lost 8 bases. The CDR3 is CASSPERGRRDEQFF. CDR3 nucleotides: TGTGCCAGCAGCCCAGAGAGGGGGCGCAGGGATGAGCAGTTCTTC.

The chain recombines TRBV9 with TRBJ2-1, with 11 bases fitting TRBD2. Germline CDR1 reads SGDLS; CDR2 reads YYNGEE. V shed 4 bases and J 10 bases; nucleotides not matched to a gene: 10. This CDR3 region has 15 residues. The CDR3, as DNA: TGTGCCAGCAGCTCGGTTAGCGGGGGGGCGGGAGAGCAGTTCTTC. Translated: CASSSVSGGAGEQFF.

In this sample, this clone turned up a few times. V gene TRBV11-3 combines with J gene TRBJ2-2; D is unresolved. The V gene lost 2 bases and the J gene lost 5 bases, with 12 bases spanning the gap. The germline V gene has CDR1 SGHNT and CDR2 YENEEA. This CDR3 comprises 15 residues. This chain's CDR3 is CASSLLDDKTGELFF. In DNA, the CDR3 is TGTGCCAGCAGCTTACTGGACGATAAAACCGGGGAGCTGTTTTTT. Variable domain in full (rest from reference TRBV11-3 and TRBJ2-2): EAGVVQSPRYKIIEKKQPVAFWCNPISGHNTLYWYLQNLGQGPELLIRYENEEAVDDSQLPKDRFSAERLKGVDSTLKIQPAELGDSAVYLCASSLLDDKTGELFFGEGSRLTVL.

This clone was detected a few times. The chain combines TRBV27 with TRBJ1-2, with TRBD1 as a possible D gene (5 bases). Germline CDR1 reads MNHEY; CDR2 reads SMNVEV (reference sequence). This CDR3 is built from 14 residues. The V end was cut by 2 bases, the J end by 5 bases, with 12 bases between. CDR3 residues: CASSLGDGRYGYTF. The CDR3 nucleotides are TGTGCCAGCAGTTTAGGGGACGGGAGATATGGCTACACCTTC.

The V call is TRBV27, the J call TRBJ2-7; 9 bases map to TRBD1. Germline V gene sequence: CDR1 MNHEY, CDR2 SMNVEV (reference sequence). After removal of 2 bases from V and 2 bases from J, the junction contained 4 bases not matched to a gene. The CDR3 spans 15 residues. In nucleotides, the CDR3 is TGTGCCAGCAGTTTAATTGGGGACAGGGCCTACGAGCAGTACTTC. The encoded protein is CASSLIGDRAYEQYF.

The CDR3 nucleotides are TGTGCCAGCAGCTTGCAAGCGGGACAGTACACCGGGGAGCTGTTTTTT. Translated: CASSLQAGQYTGELFF. This chain connects TRBV5-6 to TRBJ2-2, with D possibly being TRBD1 or TRBD2 (7 bases each). CDR3 length: 16 residues. Germline loops: CDR1 SGHDT, CDR2 YYEEEE. The V gene lost 1 base and the J gene lost 3 bases, with 13 bases spanning the gap.

The genes are TRBV7-6 and TRBJ2-6, with 7 bases aligning to TRBD1. The V gene's germline CDR1 is SGHVS and CDR2 FNYEAQ. J was trimmed by 2 bases and V by 4 bases; bases with no gene match: 2. The CDR3 sequence is 15 residues long. The CDR3 DNA is TGTGCCAGCAGCTGGACAGGACCTGGGGCCAACGTCCTGACTTTC. Translating it yields CASSWTGPGANVLTF.

The chain combines TRBV7-2 with TRBJ1-6, with 8 nucleotides matching TRBD1. This CDR3 region has 15 residues. V shed 4 bases, J shed 10 bases, and the junction held 9 bases outside the gene matches. Per the germline V gene, CDR1 is SGHTA and CDR2 is FQGNSA. CDR3 DNA: TGTGCCAGCAGCTCTTATGGACAGGGTACCTCACCCCTCCACTTT. Encoded protein: CASSSYGQGTSPLHF.

The chain joins TRBV28 to TRBJ1-3; weak D call: TRBD1 (5 bases). This CDR3 is 15 amino acids long. Trimming cost V 6 bases and J 6 bases, with 18 bases left between them. Germline CDR1 MDHEN, CDR2 SYDVKM. The DNA for the CDR3 is TGTGCCAGCAGCAGTTTAATTGGAGGGGAAAACACCATATATTTT. This encodes CASSSLIGGENTIYF.

V usage is TRBV6-2 or TRBV6-3 and J usage is TRBJ2-1; 8 nucleotides agree with TRBD2. Trimming removed 5 bases from V and 7 bases from J; junction bases left unmatched: 16. Germline V gene lookup returns CDR1 MNHEY and CDR2 SVGEGT. The CDR3 runs 17 residues. The CDR3 is CASSRKVPGGPVNEQFF. CDR3 nucleotide sequence: TGTGCCAGCAGTCGCAAAGTCCCGGGGGGGCCGGTGAATGAGCAGTTCTTC.

This sequence joins TRBV9 and TRBJ1-4; D gene ambiguous. The CDR3 covers 14 residues. The V end was cut by 5 bases, the J end by 14 bases, with 22 bases between. The germline CDR1 and CDR2 sequences are SGDLS and YYNGEE. Here the CDR3 reads CASSSQASRTSLFF. CDR3 nucleotides: TGTGCCAGCAGTTCACAAGCATCAAGGACGTCGCTGTTTTTT.

The genes are TRBV30 and TRBJ2-3; 9 bases are shared with TRBD2. Germline CDR1 reads GTSNPN; CDR2 reads SVGIG (reference sequence). Trimming cost V 0 bases and J 5 bases; bases outside gene matches: 3. The CDR3 runs 14 residues. For the CDR3, the DNA is TGTGCCTGGAGTGTAAGCGGGGGGATAGATACGCAGTATTTT. This translates into CAWSVSGGIDTQYF.

This chain connects TRBV6-1 to TRBJ1-1; 7 bases map to TRBD1. This CDR3 contains 13 residues. After removal of 6 bases from V and 6 bases from J, the junction contained 7 bases not matched to a gene. The germline V gene encodes CDR1 MNHNS and CDR2 SASEGT. CDR3: CASRDRLVSEAFF. The CDR3 DNA reads as TGTGCCAGCAGGGACAGGTTAGTTTCTGAAGCTTTCTTT.

This chain links TRBV19 with TRBJ2-1; D is unclear. Germline V gene sequence: CDR1 LNHDA, CDR2 SQIVND (reference sequence). CDR3 length equals 15 residues. V was clipped by 4 bases and J by 9 bases, with 19 bases between them. The chain's CDR3 is CASSNVITPGSEQFF. The CDR3 DNA reads TGTGCCAGTAGTAATGTCATAACCCCTGGGTCTGAGCAGTTCTTC.

This clone was detected many times. The V and J genes are TRBV27 and TRBJ2-3; D remains ambiguous. Germline V lookup: CDR1 MNHEY, CDR2 SMNVEV (reference sequence). V lost 2 bases and J 6 bases, leaving 3 bases between the germline ends. This CDR3 is built from 11 residues. This CDR3 is CASSLPDTQYF. Here the CDR3 DNA reads TGTGCCAGCAGTTTACCTGATACGCAGTATTTT.